This entry lists 15 T cell receptor beta chains sequenced from one sample in a study of siplizumab effects on memory and regulatory T cells. Here immunoSEQ multiplex PCR was the method, and the copy in TCRdb shows in-frame clones only, minus some. The sample contains 95,000 to 110,000 clones, over 85% of which appear only once. Input material: Tregs sorted from blood. The receptors stem from a human donor in good health.

V is TRBV30 and J is TRBJ1-3, with D perhaps matching TRBD1 (6 bases). Trimming removed 0 bases from V and 7 bases from J, with 10 bases in between. CDR3 size: 13 residues. In germline, CDR1 is GTSNPN, CDR2 SVGIG (reference sequence). The CDR3 nucleotides read TGTGCCTGGAGTGTATGGGGGGCTAACACCATATATTTT. Encoded protein: CAWSVWGANTIYF.

This chain links TRBV27 with TRBJ2-7; 7 nucleotides agree with TRBD1. CDR1 and CDR2 from the germline V gene are MNHEY and SMNVEV (reference sequence). The V gene end was trimmed by 3 bases and the J gene end by 1 base; junction bases not matched to a gene: 12. CDR3 length: 17 residues. CDR3 sequence reads: CASSFLGQDYKSYEQYF. DNA of the CDR3: TGTGCCAGCAGTTTCCTTGGACAGGATTACAAGTCCTACGAGCAGTACTTC.

This rearrangement joins TRBV10-3 to TRBJ1-5; D possibly corresponds to TRBD1 (6 bases). The V and J ends lost 0 bases and 3 bases respectively, with 9 bases between them. Germline V gene data show CDR1 as ENHRY and CDR2 as SYGVKD. CDR3 size: 15 residues. The CDR3 spells CAISESTGYNQPQHF. The CDR3 nucleotides read TGTGCCATCAGTGAGTCGACAGGCTACAATCAGCCCCAGCATTTT.

V is TRBV7-9 and J is TRBJ1-2, with D uncertain. V was pared by 5 bases and J by 10 bases, with 17 bases between. The CDR3 has 13 amino acids. CDR1 is SEHNR, CDR2 FQNEAQ, per germline (reference sequence). The CDR3 reads CASSGGPRVDYTF. The CDR3 bases are TGTGCCAGCAGCGGCGGGCCAAGGGTTGACTACACCTTC.

The V gene is TRBV18, the J gene TRBJ2-1; D possibly corresponds to TRBD2 (7 bases). From germline, CDR1 is KGHSH and CDR2 LQKENI. This CDR3 has 15 amino acids. The V gene lost 0 bases and the J gene lost 10 bases, with 16 bases spanning the gap. This chain's CDR3 is CASSPPGGGAGEQFF. As DNA, the CDR3 is TGTGCCAGCTCACCACCCGGAGGGGGGGCCGGGGAGCAGTTCTTC. Based on the CDR3 plus reference TRBV18 and TRBJ2-1, the full variable domain is NAGVMQNPRHLVRRRGQEARLRCSPMKGHSHVYWYRQLPEEGLKFMVYLQKENIIDESGMPKERFSAEFPKEGPSILRIQQVVRGDSAAYFCASSPPGGGAGEQFFGPGTRLTVL.

The chain is built from TRBV30 and TRBJ2-2; D unresolved. Germline V gene data show CDR1 as GTSNPN and CDR2 as SVGIG (reference sequence). V gave up 0 bases and J gave up 1 base, with 6 bases separating them. The CDR3 spans 14 residues. CDR3 nucleotide sequence: TGTGCCTGGAGTGTAGTTCTGAACACCGGGGAGCTGTTTTTT. As protein: CAWSVVLNTGELFF.

The chain has TRBV19 and TRBJ2-2; TRBD1 matches at 9 bases. The CDR3 is 15 amino acids. V lost 5 bases and J lost 8; bases outside the gene matches: 9. CDR1 and CDR2 from the germline V gene are LNHDA and SQIVND (reference sequence). The CDR3 coding sequence is TGTGCCAGTAGTCCGGAAACAGGGGGCCCGGGGGAGCTGTTTTTT. Translating it yields CASSPETGGPGELFF.

This chain joins TRBV29-1 and TRBJ2-2; no definite D call. The germline CDR1 and CDR2 sequences are SQVTM and ANQGSEA. CDR3 size: 11 residues. V was trimmed by 6 bases and J by 8 bases, leaving 10 bases between them. The DNA for the CDR3 is TGCAGCGTGAAGCTAGTGGGGGAGCTGTTTTTT. It translates to CSVKLVGELFF.

This chain uses TRBV9 with TRBJ1-2; D might be TRBD1 (6 bases). Trimming took off 4 bases at V and 7 bases at J, with 17 bases between the two ends. The CDR3 spans 14 residues. Germline CDR1 SGDLS, CDR2 YYNGEE. The CDR3 nucleotides read TGTGCCAGCAGCCCCCAGACAGGAACTATTGGCTACACCTTC. This translates into CASSPQTGTIGYTF.

V gene TRBV11-2 combines with J gene TRBJ2-4; D remains ambiguous. This CDR3 is 15 amino acids long. Trimming left V 3 bases short and J 3 bases short, with 12 bases between. Germline assignment: CDR1 SGHAT and CDR2 FQNNGV. CDR3 region: CASSFGTTYKNIQYF. The CDR3 nucleotides read TGTGCCAGCAGCTTTGGCACGACCTACAAAAACATTCAGTACTTC.

The chain is built from TRBV11-3 and TRBJ1-2; D is undetermined. V lost 6 bases to trimming and J lost 4 bases, with 12 bases between them. Germline assignment: CDR1 SGHNT and CDR2 YENEEA. CDR3 length: 13 residues. CDR3 nucleotide sequence: TGTGCCAGCAGAACTGACGGACCCTATGGCTACACCTTC. Translation: CASRTDGPYGYTF. The variable domain in full, with the rest retrieved from reference TRBV11-3 and TRBJ1-2, is EAGVVQSPRYKIIEKKQPVAFWCNPISGHNTLYWYLQNLGQGPELLIRYENEEAVDDSQLPKDRFSAERLKGVDSTLKIQPAELGDSAVYLCASRTDGPYGYTFGSGTRLTVV.

The CDR3 here is CASSVRGTVTEAFF. The CDR3, as DNA: TGTGCCAGCAGCGTCCGAGGGACTGTCACTGAAGCTTTCTTT. The chain joins TRBV5-4 to TRBJ1-1; D possibly corresponds to TRBD1 (5 bases). The CDR3 totals 14 residues. The germline CDR1 and CDR2 sequences are SGHNT and YYREEE (reference sequence). Trimming took off 4 bases at V and 4 bases at J, with 14 bases between the two ends. The full variable domain, with the rest looked up from reference TRBV5-4 and TRBJ1-1, is ETGVTQSPTHLIKTRGQQVTLRCSSQSGHNTVSWYQQALGQGPQFIFQYYREEENGRGNFPPRFSGLQFPNYSSELNVNALELDDSALYLCASSVRGTVTEAFFGQGTRLTVV.

This clone was detected once. The chain employs TRBV27 and TRBJ2-7; 9 nucleotides match TRBD1. V shed 5 bases and J 5 bases; nucleotides not matched to a gene: 13. The CDR3 runs 16 residues. Germline lookup yields CDR1 MNHEY and CDR2 SMNVEV (reference sequence). The CDR3 bases are TGTGCCAGCAGTCCCCCCAGGACAGGGGTCTTCCACGAGCAGTACTTC. As protein: CASSPPRTGVFHEQYF.

CDR3 amino acids: CASSAGGRAYEQYF. The CDR3 region has the DNA TGTGCCAGCAGCGCTGGTGGGCGGGCCTACGAGCAGTACTTC. The V gene is TRBV9, the J gene TRBJ2-7; D may be TRBD2 (5 bases). The CDR3 extends over 14 amino acids. Germline values: CDR1 SGDLS, CDR2 YYNGEE. Trimming stripped 3 bases from V and 2 bases from J, with 12 bases between.

V and J are TRBV28 and TRBJ2-6; 12 bases fit TRBD2. The CDR3 runs 17 residues. The V gene's germline CDR1 is MDHEN and CDR2 SYDVKM. The ends lost 6 bases at V and 3 bases at J; junction bases unmatched: 6. The CDR3 region is CASSLTSGGSGANVLTF. CDR3 nucleotides: TGTGCCAGCAGCCTTACTAGCGGGGGGAGTGGGGCCAACGTCCTGACTTTC.